This T cell receptor (beta chain) was identified during a study of T cell repertoires in cytomegalovirus infection. Study details: Both CMV infection and a matching HLA type were indicated by public TCR beta signatures.

One entry per CDR3 protein, called by TCRdb with MiXCR from the reads. The sample lists approximately 990,000 distinct CDR3 sequences, around 30% occurring once. Germline values: CDR1 MNHEY, CDR2 SMNVEV (reference sequence). Unmatched junction bases numbered 5, after V lost 8 bases and J lost 10 bases. The CDR3 runs to 11 residues. General study results and limits: HLA-C-restricted, CMV-specific TCR beta clonotypes were dominant ex vivo.

Turning to this clonotype: Its specificity is not known.

The input for sequencing was cultured CD8+ T cells from PBMCs, taken from culture after CMV antigen stimulation. The sequence was collected from a human donor in good health (CMV status not recorded). Some clones in this sample may be carry-over from other donors' samples. J is TRBJ2-1 and V is TRBV27; 7 positions match TRBD2. The CDR3 reads CASWEGGEQFF. In DNA, the CDR3 is TGTGCCAGCTGGGAGGGAGGAGAGCAGTTCTTC.